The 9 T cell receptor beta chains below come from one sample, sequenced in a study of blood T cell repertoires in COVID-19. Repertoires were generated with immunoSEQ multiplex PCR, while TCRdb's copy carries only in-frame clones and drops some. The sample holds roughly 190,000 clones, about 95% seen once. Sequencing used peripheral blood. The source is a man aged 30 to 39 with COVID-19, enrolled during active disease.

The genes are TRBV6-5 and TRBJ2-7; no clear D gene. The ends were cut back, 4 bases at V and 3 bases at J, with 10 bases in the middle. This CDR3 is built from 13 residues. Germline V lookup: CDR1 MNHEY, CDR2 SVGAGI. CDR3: CASSFLADYEQYF. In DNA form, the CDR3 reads TGTGCCAGCAGTTTCTTGGCCGACTACGAGCAGTACTTC.

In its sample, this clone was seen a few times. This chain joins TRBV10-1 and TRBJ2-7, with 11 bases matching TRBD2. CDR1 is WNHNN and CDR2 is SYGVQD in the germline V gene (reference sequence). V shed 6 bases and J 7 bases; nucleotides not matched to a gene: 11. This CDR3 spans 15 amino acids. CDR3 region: CASSLHSGGAGEQYF. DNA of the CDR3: TGCGCCAGCAGCCTTCATAGCGGGGGGGCCGGGGAGCAGTACTTC.

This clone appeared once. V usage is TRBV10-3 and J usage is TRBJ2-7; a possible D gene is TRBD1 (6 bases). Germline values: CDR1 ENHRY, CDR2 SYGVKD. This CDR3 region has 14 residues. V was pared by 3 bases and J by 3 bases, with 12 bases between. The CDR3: CAISDDRSYYEQYF. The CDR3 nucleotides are TGTGCCATCAGTGACGACAGGTCCTACTACGAGCAGTACTTC.

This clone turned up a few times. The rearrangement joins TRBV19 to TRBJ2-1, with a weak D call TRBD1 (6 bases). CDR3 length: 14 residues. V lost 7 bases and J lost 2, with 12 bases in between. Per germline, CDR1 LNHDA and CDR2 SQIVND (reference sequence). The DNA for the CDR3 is TGTGCCAGTAAACAGACAGGAACCTACAATGAGCAGTTCTTC. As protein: CASKQTGTYNEQFF.

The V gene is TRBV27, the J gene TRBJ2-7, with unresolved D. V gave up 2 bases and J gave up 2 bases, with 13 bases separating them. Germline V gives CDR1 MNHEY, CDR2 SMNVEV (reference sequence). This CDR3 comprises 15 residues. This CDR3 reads CASSLGSHRAYEQYF. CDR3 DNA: TGTGCCAGCAGTTTAGGCAGTCACAGAGCCTACGAGCAGTACTTC.

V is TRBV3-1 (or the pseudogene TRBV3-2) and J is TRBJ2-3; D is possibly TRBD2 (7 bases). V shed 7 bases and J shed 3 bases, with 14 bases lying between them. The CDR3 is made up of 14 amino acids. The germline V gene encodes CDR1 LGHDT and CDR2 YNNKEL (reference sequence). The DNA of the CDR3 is TGTGCCAGCAATATAGGGGGGGCGACAGATACGCAGTATTTT. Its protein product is CASNIGGATDTQYF.

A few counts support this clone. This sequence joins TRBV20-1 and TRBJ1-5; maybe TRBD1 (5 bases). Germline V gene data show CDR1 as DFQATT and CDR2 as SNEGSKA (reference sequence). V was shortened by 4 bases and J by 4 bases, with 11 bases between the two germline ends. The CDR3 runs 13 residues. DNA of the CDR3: TGCAGTGCTACTGACAGTACAAATCAGCCCCAGCATTTT. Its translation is CSATDSTNQPQHF.

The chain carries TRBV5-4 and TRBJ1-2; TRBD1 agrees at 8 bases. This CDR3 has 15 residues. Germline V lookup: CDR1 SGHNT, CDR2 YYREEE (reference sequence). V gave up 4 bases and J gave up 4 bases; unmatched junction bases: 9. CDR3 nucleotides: TGTGCCAGCAGCCTAGGACAGGGAAGGTCCTATGGCTACACCTTC. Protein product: CASSLGQGRSYGYTF.

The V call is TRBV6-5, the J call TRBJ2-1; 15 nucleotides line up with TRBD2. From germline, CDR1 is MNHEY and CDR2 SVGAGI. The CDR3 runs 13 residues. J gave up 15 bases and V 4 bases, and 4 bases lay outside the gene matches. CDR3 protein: CASSSGTSGGTFF. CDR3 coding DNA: TGTGCCAGCAGTTCCGGGACTAGCGGGGGGACGTTCTTC.